The T cell receptor beta chain under discussion was sequenced for a study of Graves' ophthalmopathy and Graves' hyperthyroidism. As the template, RNA transcripts were used to amplify TCR beta CDR3 regions. A first-round RT-PCR used HTBI primers, followed by a second-round multiplex PCR. TCRdb analysed the multiplex PCR reads with MiXCR anew, one entry per CDR3 protein. Of 560,000 or so distinct CDR3 sequences listed, just under 40% are singletons. This clonotype was seen a few times. CDR1 and CDR2 from the germline V gene are SGHRS and YFSETQ. CDR3 size: 14 residues. The V segment lost 7 bases and the J segment 1 base; nucleotides outside the gene matches: 4.

The sequence came from an adult man with Graves' hyperthyroidism. V usage is TRBV5-1 and J usage is TRBJ2-5; 10 bases line up with TRBD2. Sequenced sample: peripheral blood or thyroid tissue (not recorded which). CDR3 nucleotide sequence: TGCGCCAGCGGAGGGACTAGCGCCCAAGAGACCCAGTACTTC. Amino acids: CASGGTSAQETQYF.